Each of the 9 T cell receptor beta chains below was sequenced from the same sample in a study of cytomegalovirus exposure and HLA in healthy donors (dated by TCRdb to about 2017). Library method: the immunoSEQ multiplex PCR assay. For the multiplex PCR, a mixture combining 60 forward primers for TCR Vbeta segments and 13 reverse primers for TCR Jbeta segments was used. In its TCRdb copy, this immuneACCESS table keeps in-frame sequences only and misses some clones. Where compared with another copy, unresolved V genes explain less than half of these, and the others have no known cause. A total of under 250,000 clones appear in this sample, 78% of them only once. The ten biggest clones cover about 0.47% of the sample. Sequenced: PBMCs. These receptors came from a boy between 10 and 17 years old in good health and CMV-seronegative.

The rearrangement uses TRBV2 and TRBJ2-4; TRBD1 might be the D (5 bases). Trimming shortened V by 4 bases and J by 1 base, and 11 bases separated the two germline ends. CDR3 length equals 15 residues. Germline V CDR1 and CDR2: SNHLY, FYNNEI. CDR3 region: CASSAKGAAKNIQYF. The CDR3 DNA reads TGTGCCAGCAGTGCTAAAGGGGCCGCCAAAAACATTCAGTACTTC. The complete variable domain, with remaining parts taken from reference TRBV2 and TRBJ2-4, reads EPEVTQTPSHQVTQMGQEVILRCVPISNHLYFYWYRQILGQKVEFLVSFYNNEISEKSEIFDDQFSVERPDGSNFTLKIRSTKLEDSAMYFCASSAKGAAKNIQYFGAGTRLSVL.

This sequence joins TRBV6-1 and TRBJ1-2; 7 positions match TRBD1. The V gene end was trimmed by 5 bases and the J gene end by 7 bases; junction bases not matched to a gene: 13. Germline V gene lookup returns CDR1 MNHNS and CDR2 SASEGT. The CDR3 covers 15 residues. In DNA form, the CDR3 reads TGTGCCAGCAGTCAAAATACCCCCGGGACAGTTGGCTACACCTTC. Translation gives CASSQNTPGTVGYTF.

This clone has more than one count but fewer than ten. One end of the junction is discordant with germline, which a read error may explain. This rearrangement joins TRBV28 to TRBJ2-7; 11 nucleotides line up with TRBD2. Germline assignment: CDR1 MDHEN and CDR2 SYDVKM. The CDR3 contains 12 residues. CDR3 amino acids: CASSSRLAGYRF. The CDR3 DNA follows: TGTGCCAGCTCCTCTCGACTAGCGGGATACCGATTC.

J is TRBJ2-7 and V is TRBV6-1; D possibly corresponds to TRBD1 (7 bases). Trimming shortened V by 5 bases and J by 3 bases, and 14 bases separated the two germline ends. CDR3 size: 14 residues. CDR1 and CDR2 (germline): MNHNS, SASEGT. The CDR3: CASSQAGGLYEQYF. In DNA, the CDR3 is TGTGCCAGCAGTCAGGCAGGGGGACTCTACGAGCAGTACTTC.

The chain couples TRBV2 to TRBJ1-1; D remains ambiguous. This CDR3 comprises 11 residues. Looked up from germline, CDR1 is SNHLY and CDR2 is FYNNEI. With 4 bases removed from V and 8 bases from J, the gap between germline ends came to 8 bases. As DNA, the CDR3 is TGTGCCAGCAGTGTTTTTACAGAAGCTTTCTTT. Its translation is CASSVFTEAFF. Full variable domain (rest looked up from reference TRBV2 and TRBJ1-1): EPEVTQTPSHQVTQMGQEVILRCVPISNHLYFYWYRQILGQKVEFLVSFYNNEISEKSEIFDDQFSVERPDGSNFTLKIRSTKLEDSAMYFCASSVFTEAFFGQGTRLTVV.

V is TRBV4-2 and J is TRBJ2-4; tentative D call: TRBD1 (6 bases). Germline CDR1 and CDR2: LGHNA and YNFKEQ. V lost 1 base and J lost 3, with 16 bases in between. CDR3 length: 17 residues. CDR3: CASSQGSNRVGKNIQYF. CDR3 in DNA: TGTGCCAGCAGCCAAGGATCCAACAGGGTGGGCAAAAACATTCAGTACTTC.

The rearrangement links TRBV29-1 to TRBJ1-2; 10 bases are shared with TRBD1. Germline lookup yields CDR1 SQVTM and CDR2 ANQGSEA. The CDR3 loop spans 13 amino acids. The J segment lost 4 bases and the V segment lost 5 bases, leaving 4 bases of the junction unmatched. The CDR3 nucleotides read TGCAGCGTTCGGACAGGGGGGAGCTATGGCTACACCTTC. This encodes CSVRTGGSYGYTF.

The chain couples TRBV9 to TRBJ2-1; 8 nucleotides match TRBD2. Looked up from germline, CDR1 is SGDLS and CDR2 is YYNGEE. CDR3 length equals 14 residues. The V and J ends lost 0 bases and 6 bases, in that order; junction bases with no gene match: 2. The CDR3 loop reads CASSVATSGNEQFF. CDR3 DNA: TGTGCCAGCAGCGTAGCTACTAGCGGCAATGAGCAGTTCTTC. Full variable domain (remainder filled in from reference TRBV9 and TRBJ2-1): DSGVTQTPKHLITATGQRVTLRCSPRSGDLSVYWYQQSLDQGLQFLIQYYNGEERAKGNILERFSAQQFPDLHSELNLSSLELGDSALYFCASSVATSGNEQFFGPGTRLTVL.

This clone has a single count. The genes are TRBV29-1 and TRBJ1-3; D ambiguous. Trimming left V 4 bases short and J 4 bases short, with 14 bases between. In germline, CDR1 is SQVTM, CDR2 ANQGSEA. The CDR3 is made up of 14 amino acids. This chain's CDR3 is CSVGLAGIGNTIYF. The CDR3 nucleotides are TGCAGCGTTGGATTAGCCGGGATAGGAAACACCATATATTTT. The variable domain in full, with the rest retrieved from reference TRBV29-1 and TRBJ1-3, is SAVISQKPSRDICQRGTSLTIQCQVDSQVTMMFWYRQQPGQSLTLIATANQGSEATYESGFVIDKFPISRPNLTFSTLTVSNMSPEDSSIYLCSVGLAGIGNTIYFGEGSWLTVV.